This TCR beta chain came from a study of neurological immune-mediated disorders. The sorted libraries were made from some 1 million CD4+ or CD8+ T cells. The cDNA was produced through 5'RACE with 10-nucleotide random UMIs. Over 190 million TCR-beta sequences, together covering 15-18 subjects, were produced by every individual sequencing run that was carried out. Each CDR3 protein gets one entry after TCRdb re-called the 5' RACE reads with MiXCR. The sample includes over 25,000 distinct CDR3 sequences, around 21% seen only once; the top ten take around 27%. CDR1 and CDR2 from the germline V gene are SGHTA and FQGNSA. V shed 6 bases and J shed 0 bases, with 14 bases lying between them. The CDR3 is made up of 15 amino acids. Study outcomes and limitations: HTLV-1-associated myelopathy had the most TCR clonal expansion, whereas multiple sclerosis had the least (lower than in healthy controls).

This clonotype was picked up many times. Antigen: not known. The sequenced sample was CD4+ T cells from blood. The TCR sequence derives from a man aged 45-65 years with HTLV-1-associated myelopathy (HAM/TSP). The chain carries TRBV7-2 and TRBJ2-5; TRBD2 might be the D (6 bases). CDR3 in DNA: TGTGCCAGCAGTCGCTCAGGGAGGTACCAAGAGACCCAGTACTTC. Amino acids: CASSRSGRYQETQYF.